The following is a T cell receptor beta chain sequence with its context. What it recognizes is unknown. The sample comes from a study of long-term antiretroviral therapy in people with HIV. Study-level findings and limits: Once patients were on ART, diversity went higher but still fell short of transplant donor controls. Specimen acquisition occurred between 2004 and 2017, potentially under older ART regimens.

At minimum, one pre-ART and two post-ART PBMC samples were obtained from each donor. V was pared by 5 bases and J by 7 bases, with 9 bases of the junction left unmatched. The CDR3 consists of 15 residues. Germline CDR1 reads SEHNR; CDR2 reads FQNEAQ (reference sequence). They ran version v3.0 of the immunoSEQ assay at survey level. Researchers set sequencing to target roughly 40,000-55,000 T-cell genomes per sample. Some clones are missing from TCRdb's copy, which holds only in-frame ones; the method was immunoSEQ multiplex PCR. In the table there are 25,000 to 35,000 clones, around four fifths of which are singletons.

V and J are TRBV7-9 and TRBJ1-5, with 9 bases fitting TRBD1. The sequence derives from a man over 45 with HIV. Sample: unsorted PBMCs, taken 2.9 years after starting antiretroviral therapy. The CDR3 coding sequence is TGTGCCAGCAGCCTTACAGGGGGCATAGGACAGCCCCAGCATTTT. This translates into CASSLTGGIGQPQHF.